These T cell receptor beta chains were read from a single sample in a study of a mutant IDH1 vaccine in newly diagnosed glioma. This table comes from immunoSEQ multiplex PCR, and its TCRdb copy is limited to in-frame clones, with some not included. The sample holds 50,000 to 65,000 clones, 80% to 90% seen once. The material sequenced was PBMCs, taken from a glioma patient treated with radiotherapy, temozolomide or both. These receptors were obtained from a man between 18 and 35 years old with glioma. CDR3s include the opening cysteine and the closing phenylalanine or tryptophan. The D gene is left open where the match is weak. Clone size is given for some rows only: seen once, a few or many times, or a class if the clone is expanded.

j_call: TRBJ1-2
d_call: -
clone_size: -
v_call: TRBV25-1
cdr3_aa: CASSDYPGGNYGYTF
cdr3_nt: TGTGCCAGCAGTGATTACCCCGGCGGCAACTATGGCTACACCTTC

j_call: TRBJ2-7
d_call: -
clone_size: -
v_call: TRBV4-3
cdr3_aa: CASSQGSFRDEQYF
cdr3_nt: TGCGCCAGCAGCCAAGGTTCTTTTCGGGACGAGCAGTACTTC

j_call: TRBJ2-2
d_call: -
clone_size: few
v_call: TRBV30
cdr3_aa: CAWRGGIYDTGELFF
cdr3_nt: TGTGCCTGGAGGGGGGGCATTTATGACACCGGGGAGCTGTTTTTT

j_call: TRBJ1-5
d_call: -
clone_size: -
v_call: TRBV28
cdr3_aa: CASSDGRERHF
cdr3_nt: TGTGCCAGCAGTGACGGACGGGAACGGCATTTT

j_call: TRBJ2-3
d_call: TRBD1
clone_size: -
v_call: TRBV7-2
cdr3_aa: CASSRTGPSTDTQYF
cdr3_nt: TGTGCCAGCAGCCGGACAGGCCCTAGCACAGATACGCAGTATTTT

j_call: TRBJ1-1
d_call: TRBD1
clone_size: -
v_call: TRBV6-6
cdr3_aa: CASSPRDSYTEAFF
cdr3_nt: TGTGCCAGCAGTCCCCGGGACAGCTACACTGAAGCTTTCTTT

j_call: TRBJ1-2
d_call: -
clone_size: -
v_call: TRBV5-1
cdr3_aa: CASSLGYGNYGYTF
cdr3_nt: TGCGCCAGCAGCTTGGGGTACGGGAACTATGGCTACACCTTC

j_call: TRBJ1-3
d_call: -
clone_size: -
v_call: TRBV4-3
cdr3_aa: CASSQDEDSSGNTIYF
cdr3_nt: TGCGCCAGCAGCCAAGATGAGGACAGCTCTGGAAACACCATATATTTT

j_call: TRBJ2-6
d_call: -
clone_size: -
v_call: TRBV9
cdr3_aa: CASSVGAGANVLTF
cdr3_nt: TGTGCCAGCAGCGTAGGGGCTGGGGCCAACGTCCTGACTTTC

j_call: TRBJ1-1
d_call: -
clone_size: few
v_call: TRBV13
cdr3_aa: CASSPGRNTEAFF
cdr3_nt: TGTGCCAGCAGCCCGGGCCGGAACACTGAAGCTTTCTTT

j_call: TRBJ2-7
d_call: -
clone_size: -
v_call: TRBV5-6
cdr3_aa: CASSLNRDLVYEQYF
cdr3_nt: TGTGCCAGCAGCTTGAACAGGGACCTCGTCTACGAGCAGTACTTC

j_call: TRBJ2-7
d_call: TRBD2
clone_size: -
v_call: TRBV4-1
cdr3_aa: CASSIGRTSADYEQYF
cdr3_nt: TGCGCCAGCAGCATCGGGAGAACTAGCGCCGACTACGAGCAGTACTTC

j_call: TRBJ1-1
d_call: TRBD1
clone_size: -
v_call: TRBV30
cdr3_aa: CAWSVNRGAFF
cdr3_nt: TGTGCCTGGAGTGTTAACAGGGGGGCTTTCTTT

j_call: TRBJ2-1
d_call: -
clone_size: -
v_call: TRBV10-2
cdr3_aa: CASSRVEASRSYNEQFF
cdr3_nt: TGCGCCAGCAGCCGGGTGGAGGCCTCCAGATCCTACAATGAGCAGTTCTTC

j_call: TRBJ1-1
d_call: -
clone_size: -
v_call: TRBV20-1
cdr3_aa: CSAPLGAEAFF
cdr3_nt: TGCAGTGCCCCTCTCGGCGCTGAAGCTTTCTTT

j_call: TRBJ2-7
d_call: -
clone_size: -
v_call: TRBV30
cdr3_aa: CAWSQGYEQYF
cdr3_nt: TGTGCCTGGAGTCAGGGCTACGAGCAGTACTTC

j_call: TRBJ1-5
d_call: -
clone_size: once
v_call: TRBV9
cdr3_aa: CASSLRESPQPQHF
cdr3_nt: TGTGCCAGCAGCCTCAGGGAGTCCCCTCAGCCCCAGCATTTT

j_call: TRBJ1-5
d_call: TRBD1
clone_size: -
v_call: TRBV5-4
cdr3_aa: CASSSQGVSGNQPQHF
cdr3_nt: TGTGCCAGCAGCTCACAGGGGGTTTCTGGCAATCAGCCCCAGCATTTT

j_call: TRBJ1-2
d_call: -
clone_size: -
v_call: TRBV7-9
cdr3_aa: CASSPPGGSYGYTF
cdr3_nt: TGTGCCAGCAGCCCACCGGGAGGGTCCTATGGCTACACCTTC

j_call: TRBJ1-1
d_call: -
clone_size: -
v_call: TRBV7-9
cdr3_aa: CASSLRMGSTEAFF
cdr3_nt: TGTGCCAGCAGCTTAAGGATGGGGAGCACTGAAGCTTTCTTT

j_call: TRBJ1-1
d_call: -
clone_size: few
v_call: TRBV5-1
cdr3_aa: CASSLDPGVDTEAFF
cdr3_nt: TGCGCCAGCAGCTTGGATCCAGGGGTAGACACTGAAGCTTTCTTT

j_call: TRBJ2-7
d_call: TRBD1
clone_size: once
v_call: TRBV6-5
cdr3_aa: CASTATGYTYEQYF
cdr3_nt: TGTGCCAGCACCGCGACAGGGTATACCTACGAGCAGTACTTC

j_call: TRBJ1-4
d_call: -
clone_size: -
v_call: TRBV30
cdr3_aa: CACQGTHEKLFF
cdr3_nt: TGTGCCTGTCAGGGAACACACGAAAAACTGTTTTTT

j_call: TRBJ1-1
d_call: TRBD1
clone_size: few
v_call: TRBV30
cdr3_aa: CAWKSKDRATEAFF
cdr3_nt: TGTGCCTGGAAATCCAAGGACAGGGCCACTGAAGCTTTCTTT

j_call: TRBJ1-3
d_call: TRBD1
clone_size: -
v_call: TRBV5-6
cdr3_aa: CASSHDREDTIYF
cdr3_nt: TGTGCCAGCAGCCATGACAGGGAAGACACCATATATTTT

j_call: TRBJ2-1
d_call: TRBD2
clone_size: -
v_call: TRBV29-1
cdr3_aa: CSVELAGDGRFF
cdr3_nt: TGCAGCGTTGAATTAGCGGGAGACGGAAGGTTCTTC

j_call: TRBJ1-1
d_call: -
clone_size: few
v_call: TRBV30
cdr3_aa: CALGVNTEAFF
cdr3_nt: TGTGCCTTAGGGGTGAACACTGAAGCTTTCTTT

j_call: TRBJ1-6
d_call: TRBD1
clone_size: once
v_call: TRBV10-2
cdr3_aa: CASSAPPGQHHSPLHF
cdr3_nt: TGCGCCAGCAGTGCCCCACCGGGACAGCATCATTCACCCCTCCACTTT

j_call: TRBJ2-7
d_call: TRBD1
clone_size: -
v_call: TRBV6-1
cdr3_aa: CASRDRGYEQYF
cdr3_nt: TGTGCCAGCCGGGACAGGGGCTACGAGCAGTACTTC

j_call: TRBJ1-1
d_call: -
clone_size: -
v_call: TRBV29-1
cdr3_aa: CSVDRATEAFF
cdr3_nt: TGCAGCGTCGATAGGGCGACTGAAGCTTTCTTT

j_call: TRBJ1-1
d_call: -
clone_size: once
v_call: TRBV4-3
cdr3_aa: CASNQKIDGGPRDTEAFF
cdr3_nt: TGCGCCAGCAACCAAAAGATAGATGGTGGACCCCGGGACACTGAAGCTTTCTTT

j_call: TRBJ1-2
d_call: -
clone_size: -
v_call: TRBV19
cdr3_aa: CASSSGLNYGYTF
cdr3_nt: TGTGCCAGTAGTTCTGGACTAAACTATGGCTACACCTTC

j_call: TRBJ2-3
d_call: -
clone_size: -
v_call: TRBV5-1
cdr3_aa: CASSGSEDTQYF
cdr3_nt: TGCGCCAGCTCCGGGTCCGAAGATACGCAGTATTTT

j_call: TRBJ2-7
d_call: -
clone_size: -
v_call: TRBV7-2
cdr3_aa: CASSLRNGPGYEQYF
cdr3_nt: TGTGCCAGCAGTCTAAGGAATGGTCCCGGCTACGAGCAGTACTTC

j_call: TRBJ2-7
d_call: TRBD1
clone_size: -
v_call: TRBV30
cdr3_aa: CAWAGQGPYEQYF
cdr3_nt: TGTGCCTGGGCGGGACAGGGCCCCTACGAGCAGTACTTC

j_call: TRBJ1-5
d_call: TRBD1
clone_size: -
v_call: TRBV30
cdr3_aa: CAWRPRDRVDQPQHF
cdr3_nt: TGTGCCTGGAGGCCCCGGGACAGGGTAGATCAGCCCCAGCATTTT

j_call: TRBJ1-5
d_call: TRBD1
clone_size: -
v_call: TRBV7-9
cdr3_aa: CASSSGTGVQPQHF
cdr3_nt: TGTGCCAGCAGCAGCGGGACAGGGGTTCAGCCCCAGCATTTT

j_call: TRBJ2-6
d_call: -
clone_size: -
v_call: TRBV5-1
cdr3_aa: CASSISTGNSGANVLTF
cdr3_nt: TGCGCCAGCAGCATATCGACAGGTAACTCTGGGGCCAACGTCCTGACTTTC

j_call: TRBJ1-5
d_call: -
clone_size: -
v_call: TRBV6-6
cdr3_aa: CASSYSRGGPDQPQHF
cdr3_nt: TGTGCCAGCAGTTACTCGAGGGGGGGGCCGGATCAGCCCCAGCATTTT

j_call: TRBJ1-5
d_call: -
clone_size: -
v_call: TRBV4-3
cdr3_aa: CASSPEFSNQPQHF
cdr3_nt: TGCGCCAGCAGCCCGGAATTTAGCAATCAGCCCCAGCATTTT